The T cell receptor beta chain under discussion was sequenced for a study of blood T cell repertoires in COVID-19. Background on the study: The United States, Italy and Spain were the sources of the acute and convalescent COVID-19 samples. T cells, B-cell-depleted T cells, or PBMCs supplied cDNA or gDNA.

Per the study methods: Reference gene primer amplification gave estimated nucleated cell counts. The assay was immunoSEQ multiplex PCR, and TCRdb's table has in-frame clones only and misses some. V and J calls and clone size are given by that table; D and trimming were obtained from the DNA. Among about 60,000 clones listed, 60% to 80% were seen once. The sample taken for sequencing was peripheral blood. The TCR originated in a man older than 75 with acute or convalescent COVID-19.

The CDR3 reads CASSDYLGSSYNSPLHF. The CDR3 region has the DNA TGTGCCAGCAGTGATTATCTGGGGAGCTCCTATAATTCACCCCTCCACTTT. The chain has TRBV6-1 and TRBJ1-6, with D unclear. Germline V gene lookup returns CDR1 MNHNS and CDR2 SASEGT. Trimming removed 3 bases from V and 0 bases from J, with 12 bases in between. This CDR3 region has 17 residues.